This T cell receptor beta chain came from a study of molecular identifiers for immune sequencing clone quantification. Looking at the study overall: In replicates, RNA from 20,000 or 100,000 naive CD8 cells was divided five ways and four parts were sequenced.

On this clonotype itself: Its antigen is not identified. Possible read error: a much larger clone is one base away.

TCRdb used MiXCR to reprocess the PCR reads, holding one entry per CDR3 protein. Here the sample spans around 480,000 distinct CDR3 sequences, over 20% being singletons. The CDR3 sequence is 18 residues long. The germline gives CDR1 LNHNV, CDR2 YYDKDF (reference sequence). Study results and limitations: For effector cells, clones above 20 RNA copies held over 98% of molecules; for naive cells, under 1%.

V usage is TRBV15 and J usage is TRBJ2-1; D possibly corresponds to TRBD1 (5 bases). Sequencing input: naive CD8+ T cells from blood, with Jurkat cell RNA spiked in. Subset described: FACS-sorted CD8+CD4-CCR7+CD45RA+ naive T cells. The TCR originated in a human donor in good health. Some libraries in this study had Jurkat cell RNA spiked in. The CDR3 sequence is CATCRDLKRGSSYNEQFF. The CDR3 region has the DNA TGTGCCACCTGCAGAGATCTTAAAAGGGGCAGCTCCTACAATGAGCAGTTCTTC.